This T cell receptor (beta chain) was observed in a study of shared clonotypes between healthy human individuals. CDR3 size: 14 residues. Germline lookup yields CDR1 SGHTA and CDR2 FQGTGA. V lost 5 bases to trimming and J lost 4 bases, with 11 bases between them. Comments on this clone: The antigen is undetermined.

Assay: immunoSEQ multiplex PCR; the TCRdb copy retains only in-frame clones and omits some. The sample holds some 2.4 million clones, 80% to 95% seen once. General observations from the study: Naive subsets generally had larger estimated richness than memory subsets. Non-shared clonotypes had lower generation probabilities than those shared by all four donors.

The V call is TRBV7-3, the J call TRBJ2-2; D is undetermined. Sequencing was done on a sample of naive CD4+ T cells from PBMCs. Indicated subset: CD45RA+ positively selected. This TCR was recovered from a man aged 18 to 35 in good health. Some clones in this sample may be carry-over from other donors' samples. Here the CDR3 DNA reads TGTGCCAGCAGCCGCCGGCACGGCACCGGGGAGCTGTTTTTT. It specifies CASSRRHGTGELFF.